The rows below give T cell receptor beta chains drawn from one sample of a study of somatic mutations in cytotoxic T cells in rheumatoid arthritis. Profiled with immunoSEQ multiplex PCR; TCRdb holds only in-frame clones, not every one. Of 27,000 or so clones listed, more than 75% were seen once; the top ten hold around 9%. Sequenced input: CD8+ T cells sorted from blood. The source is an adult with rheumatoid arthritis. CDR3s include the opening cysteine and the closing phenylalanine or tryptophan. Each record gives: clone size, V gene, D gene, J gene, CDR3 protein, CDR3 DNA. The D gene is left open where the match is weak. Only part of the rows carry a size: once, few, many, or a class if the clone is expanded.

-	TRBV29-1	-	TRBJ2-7	CSVGPGVPYEQYF	TGCAGCGTTGGGCCGGGGGTGCCCTACGAGCAGTACTTC
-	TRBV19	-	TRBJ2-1	CASTNNNEQFF	TGTGCCAGTACTAACAACAATGAGCAGTTCTTC
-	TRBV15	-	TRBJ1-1	CATSNRDTEAFF	TGTGCCACCAGCAACAGGGACACTGAAGCTTTCTTT
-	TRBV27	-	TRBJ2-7	CASSGSGNEQYF	TGTGCCAGCAGTGGTTCCGGCAACGAGCAGTACTTC
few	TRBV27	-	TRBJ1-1	CASSSNTEAFF	TGTGCCAGCAGTTCTAACACTGAAGCTTTCTTT
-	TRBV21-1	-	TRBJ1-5	CASSPEGSNQPQHF	TGTGCCAGCAGCCCCGAAGGTAGCAATCAGCCCCAGCATTTT
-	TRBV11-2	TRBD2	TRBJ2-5	CASSLTSTSGKETQYF	TGTGCCAGCAGCTTAACTTCTACTAGCGGGAAAGAGACCCAGTACTTC
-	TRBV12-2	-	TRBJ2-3	CASRFCLGGPTDTQYF	TGTGCAAGTCGCTTCTGTCTGGGGGGACCCACAGATACGCAGTATTTT
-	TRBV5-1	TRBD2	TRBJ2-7	CASRSPGTSSYEQYF	TGCGCCAGCAGATCCCCCGGGACTAGCTCCTACGAGCAGTACTTC
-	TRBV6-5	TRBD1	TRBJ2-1	CASSPRQGVWSEQFF	TGTGCCAGCAGCCCGAGACAGGGTGTCTGGAGTGAGCAGTTCTTC
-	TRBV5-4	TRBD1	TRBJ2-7	CASTREAGGEQYF	TGTGCCAGCACCCGGGAAGCAGGGGGCGAGCAGTACTTC
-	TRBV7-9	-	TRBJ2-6	CASTGVGSGANVLTF	TGTGCCAGCACCGGAGTGGGGTCTGGGGCCAACGTCCTGACTTTC
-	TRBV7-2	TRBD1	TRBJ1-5	CASSFWDRDQPQHF	TGTGCCAGCAGCTTCTGGGACAGGGATCAGCCCCAGCATTTT
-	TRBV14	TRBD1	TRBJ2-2	CASSQLQGADDGELFF	TGTGCCAGCAGCCAGCTGCAGGGGGCCGATGACGGGGAGCTGTTTTTT
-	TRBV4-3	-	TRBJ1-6	CASSQVLPGSSPLHF	TGCGCCAGCAGCCAAGTATTACCAGGGAGTTCACCCCTCCACTTT
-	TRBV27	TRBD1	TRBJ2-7	CASSKIQGSIHEQYF	TGTGCCAGCAGTAAGATACAGGGGAGTATACACGAGCAGTACTTC
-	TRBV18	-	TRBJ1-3	CASSGTGFSGNTIYF	TGTGCCAGCTCAGGAACGGGGTTCTCTGGAAACACCATATATTTT
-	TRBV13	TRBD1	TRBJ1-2	CASSSSPPTGTYGYTF	TGTGCCAGCAGCTCTTCCCCCCCGACAGGGACCTATGGCTACACCTTC
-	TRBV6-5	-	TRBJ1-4	CASSYLQGSEKLFF	TGTGCCAGCAGTTACTTACAGGGTAGTGAAAAACTGTTTTTT
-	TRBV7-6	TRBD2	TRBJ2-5	CASSLTPGLDHPLRETQYF	TGTGCCAGCAGCTTAACTCCGGGACTAGATCATCCACTCCGGGAGACCCAGTACTTC
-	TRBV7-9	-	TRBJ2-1	CASSSTPRAYNEQFF	TGTGCCAGCAGCTCCACTCCGAGGGCCTACAATGAGCAGTTCTTC
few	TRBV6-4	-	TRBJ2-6	CASSEAVSSGANVLTF	TGTGCCAGCAGTGAGGCGGTCAGCTCTGGGGCCAACGTCCTGACTTTC